Listed below are T cell receptor beta chains from one sample, sequenced in a study of T cells in localized non-small cell lung cancer. The protocol was immunoSEQ multiplex PCR, while the TCRdb copy is restricted to in-frame clones and leaves out a portion. Among around 33,000 clones listed, roughly 80% were seen once. Sequenced material: peripheral blood, taken before any cancer treatment. The receptors were gathered from a male donor at least 60 years old with stage III squamous cell lung carcinoma. Each CDR3 is given with its conserved first and last residue.

TRBV6-5	TRBJ1-5	CASTPPSHGNQPQHF
TRBV30	TRBJ1-2	CAWSQHTNYGYTF
TRBV6-5	TRBJ1-2	CASSLRGGRGSGYTF
TRBV19	TRBJ1-4	CASSRQLNEKLFF
TRBV5-1	TRBJ1-1	CASSEGQTNTEAFF
TRBV6-1	TRBJ2-2	CASRQGNTGELFF
TRBV5-1	TRBJ2-3	CASSLHSTDTQYF
TRBV7-6	TRBJ1-1	CASSLGQDENTEAFF
TRBV9	TRBJ1-5	CASSAGQFNQPQHF
TRBV5-1	TRBJ2-3	CASTPRFTDTQYF
TRBV10-1	TRBJ2-7	CASSESPAAPYEQYF
TRBV19	TRBJ1-2	CASSIRERGSYGYTF
TRBV1	TRBJ1-1	CTSSISRKGNTEAFF
TRBV6-1	TRBJ2-5	CASSWGQETQYF
TRBV29-1	TRBJ2-2	CSVGGEMGTGELFF
TRBV20-1	TRBJ1-2	CSARGGYGYTF
TRBV5-8	TRBJ1-5	CASSRRSHQPQHF
TRBV2	TRBJ1-6	CASSERADPRNSPLHF
TRBV29-1	TRBJ2-3	CSGGTDTQYF
TRBV29-1	TRBJ2-2	CSVSQGRGELFF
TRBV7-8	TRBJ2-1	CASRGGHYSSYNEQFF